Presented here are 23 T cell receptor beta chains from one specimen sequenced in a study of Graves' ophthalmopathy and Graves' hyperthyroidism. Amplified material comprised TCR beta CDR3 regions derived from RNA transcripts. Second-round multiplex PCR followed a first-round RT-PCR using HTBI primers. TCRdb re-called the multiplex PCR reads through MiXCR, storing one row per CDR3 protein. This table has 340,000 or so distinct CDR3 sequences, 15% to 20% appearing once. The specimen was peripheral blood. These receptors came from an adult man with Graves' ophthalmopathy.

This clonotype was recorded at least ten times. V gene TRBV6-2 or TRBV6-3 combines with J gene TRBJ1-1; unclear D gene. The germline CDR1 and CDR2 sequences are MNHEY and SVGEGT. Trimming stripped 10 bases from V and 1 base from J, with 13 bases between. The CDR3 has 13 residues. The CDR3, as DNA: TGTGCCACCGAGGCCAGTGGGAACACTGAAGCTTTCTTT. Residues: CATEASGNTEAFF.

Worth noting for this clonotype: A much bigger clone sits one base away, suggesting this may be a read error. V gene TRBV3-1 combines with J gene TRBJ2-7; D is undetermined. The germline V gene has CDR1 LGHDT and CDR2 YNNKEL (reference sequence). This CDR3 is 14 amino acids long. Trimming took 0 bases from V and 0 from J, leaving 6 bases between them. The CDR3 here is CASSQDPISYEQYF. CDR3 in DNA: TGTGCCAGCAGCCAAGATCCGATCTCCTACGAGCAGTACTTC.

This clonotype occurred many times. CDR3: CASSLNSLGSYEQYF. DNA of the CDR3: TGTGCCAGCAGCTTAAATTCACTGGGGTCCTACGAGCAGTACTTC. The chain employs TRBV11-2 and TRBJ2-7; D unresolved. The germline V and J ends were trimmed by 2 bases and 1 base, with 12 bases remaining between them. CDR1 is SGHAT, CDR2 FQNNGV, per germline. The CDR3 is made up of 15 amino acids.

This clonotype was recorded at least ten times. The J gene is TRBJ2-5, the V gene TRBV10-2; no reliable D call. Germline CDR1 WSHSY, CDR2 SAAADI. The CDR3 is 12 amino acids. Between the trimmed V and J ends, which lost 3 bases and 2 bases, there was a span of 4 bases. The CDR3 reads CASSEWQETQYF. The CDR3 DNA reads as TGCGCCAGCAGTGAATGGCAAGAGACCCAGTACTTC.

This clonotype has a count of ten or more. J is TRBJ1-2 and V is TRBV2, with D maybe TRBD1 (6 bases). Germline loops: CDR1 SNHLY, CDR2 FYNNEI. Trimming removed 2 bases at V and 4 bases at J, with 8 bases between. The CDR3 spans 13 residues. The CDR3 bases are TGTGCCAGCAGTGAAAGGGGGGTCTATGGCTACACCTTC. Translated, it gives CASSERGVYGYTF.

The sample holds a few counts of this clonotype. The genes are TRBV9 and TRBJ2-2, with unresolved D. Trimming removed 5 bases from V and 5 bases from J, with 7 bases in between. Germline CDR1 is SGDLS and CDR2 is YYNGEE. The length of the CDR3 is 12 residues. The CDR3 sequence is CASSSTTGELFF. In DNA form, the CDR3 reads TGTGCCAGCAGTTCCACGACCGGGGAGCTGTTTTTT.

This clonotype was detected ten times or more. The junction and the germline gene differ at one end; a read error may be behind it. V usage is TRBV12-3 or TRBV12-4 and J usage is TRBJ1-1; possibly TRBD1 for D (5 bases). This CDR3 is built from 13 residues. CDR3 coding DNA: TGTGCCAGCAGAGGGACGCCCAACACTGAAGCTCTCTTT. Translated, it gives CASRGTPNTEALF.

The sample holds many counts of this clonotype. V is TRBV7-3 and J is TRBJ2-5, with D perhaps assigned TRBD1 or TRBD2 (5 bases each). This CDR3 has 15 amino acids. Trimming stripped 1 base from V and 5 bases from J, with 14 bases between. The germline CDR1 and CDR2 sequences are SGHTA and FQGTGA. The CDR3 spells CASSLKGREWETQYF. CDR3 bases: TGTGCCAGCAGCTTAAAGGGCAGGGAGTGGGAGACCCAGTACTTC.

The V call is TRBV7-2, the J call TRBJ2-7, with 8 bases aligning to TRBD2. Germline CDR1 is SGHTA and CDR2 is FQGNSA. V was clipped by 6 bases and J by 4 bases; unmatched bases: 11. This CDR3 has 15 amino acids. The CDR3 is CASRKWTSSDYEQYF. The CDR3 nucleotides read TGTGCCAGCAGGAAATGGACTAGCTCCGATTACGAGCAGTACTTC. The whole variable domain, remainder taken from reference TRBV7-2 and TRBJ2-7, is GAGVSQSPSNKVTEKGKDVELRCDPISGHTALYWYRQSLGQGLEFLIYFQGNSAPDKSGLPSDRFSAERTGGSVSTLTIQRTQQEDSAVYLCASRKWTSSDYEQYFGPGTRLTVT.

This clonotype was seen ten or more times. The chain joins TRBV20-1 to TRBJ1-5, with 8 bases that match TRBD1. The germline V gene has CDR1 DFQATT and CDR2 SNEGSKA (reference sequence). Losses at the gene ends were 0 bases for V and 7 bases for J; bases not matched to a gene: 8. This CDR3 contains 15 residues. CDR3 loop: CSARDGAGGWQPQHF. CDR3 DNA sequence: TGCAGTGCTAGAGATGGGGCAGGGGGCTGGCAGCCCCAGCATTTT.

The V gene is TRBV12-3 or TRBV12-4, the J gene TRBJ2-2; the match to TRBD2 covers 12 bases. CDR3 length: 14 amino acids. Trimming removed 8 bases from V and 7 bases from J; junction bases left unmatched: 5. The CDR3 region has the DNA TGTGCCAGCCAGACTAGCGGGAGTATCGGGGAGCTGTTTTTT. Its protein product is CASQTSGSIGELFF.

This clonotype has ten or more counts. This chain joins TRBV29-1 and TRBJ2-5; 9 positions agree with TRBD1. This CDR3 region has 15 residues. Trimming removed 4 bases from V and 3 bases from J; junction bases left unmatched: 9. The germline V gene encodes CDR1 SQVTM and CDR2 ANQGSEA. The CDR3 nucleotides read TGCAGCGTTGTAGACCGGGACAGGGAAGAAGAGACCCAGTACTTC. Translated: CSVVDRDREEETQYF.

This clonotype was observed a handful of times. The chain is built from TRBV18 and TRBJ1-1; no clear D gene. Germline lookup yields CDR1 KGHSH and CDR2 LQKENI. This CDR3 has 15 residues. V was clipped by 2 bases and J by 5 bases, with 15 bases between them. The CDR3 loop is CASSPVRSGGTEAFF. Written as DNA, the CDR3 is TGTGCCAGCTCACCAGTTCGGTCCGGAGGGACTGAAGCTTTCTTT.

The count of this clonotype is one. The CDR3 sequence is CSASQTGGFQETQYF. The DNA of the CDR3 is TGCAGTGCTTCCCAGACAGGGGGTTTTCAAGAGACCCAGTACTTC. The chain combines TRBV20-1 with TRBJ2-5; TRBD1 agrees at 9 bases. Germline V gene sequence: CDR1 DFQATT, CDR2 SNEGSKA (reference sequence). The CDR3 totals 15 residues. After removal of 5 bases from V and 2 bases from J, the junction contained 9 bases not matched to a gene.

At least ten counts were recorded for this clonotype. The CDR3 DNA reads TGTGCCAGCAGCTTAATAATGGGGGGGCCTCTCAATGAGCAGTTCTTC. Translation: CASSLIMGGPLNEQFF. This chain links TRBV7-9 with TRBJ2-1, with TRBD2 as a possible D gene (7 bases). The V and J ends lost 2 bases and 6 bases respectively, with 17 bases between them. This CDR3 region has 16 residues. Germline values: CDR1 SEHNR, CDR2 FQNEAQ (reference sequence).

This clonotype has at least ten counts. The V and J genes are TRBV5-1 and TRBJ1-6; 7 nucleotides match TRBD1. Germline V gene data show CDR1 as SGHRS and CDR2 as YFSETQ. Trimming took 4 bases from V and 6 from J; bases not matched to a gene: 7. The CDR3 contains 15 residues. In DNA form, the CDR3 reads TGCGCCAGCAGCCGAACCAGACAGGGTAATTCACCCCTCCACTTT. As protein: CASSRTRQGNSPLHF.

This clonotype appeared many times. The chain carries TRBV6-1 and TRBJ2-6; no definite D call. Germline assignment: CDR1 MNHNS and CDR2 SASEGT. V gave up 2 bases and J gave up 1 base, with 3 bases separating them. The CDR3 has 14 residues. CDR3 region: CASSERSGANVLTF. CDR3 DNA sequence: TGTGCCAGCAGTGAAAGGTCTGGGGCCAACGTCCTGACTTTC.

This clonotype was counted at least ten times. This rearrangement joins TRBV7-2 to TRBJ1-2; 8 positions agree with TRBD1. CDR3 size: 15 residues. The trim removed 4 bases at V and 8 bases at J, leaving 12 bases unmatched. The germline V gene encodes CDR1 SGHTA and CDR2 FQGNSA. The CDR3 here is CASSSPDRASRGYTF. The CDR3 DNA reads as TGTGCCAGCAGCTCCCCGGACAGGGCATCTCGGGGCTACACCTTC. Full variable domain (rest looked up from reference TRBV7-2 and TRBJ1-2): GAGVSQSPSNKVTEKGKDVELRCDPISGHTALYWYRQSLGQGLEFLIYFQGNSAPDKSGLPSDRFSAERTGGSVSTLTIQRTQQEDSAVYLCASSSPDRASRGYTFGSGTRLTVV.

There are many counts of this clonotype. This chain links TRBV7-2 with TRBJ2-2; 8 bases match TRBD2. The length of the CDR3 is 15 residues. V shed 5 bases, J shed 2 bases, and the junction held 4 bases outside the gene matches. Germline lookup yields CDR1 SGHTA and CDR2 FQGNSA. The CDR3 DNA reads TGTGCCAGCAGCCAAAGCGGGAGTAACACCGGGGAGCTGTTTTTT. This codes for CASSQSGSNTGELFF. The full variable domain, with the rest looked up from reference TRBV7-2 and TRBJ2-2, is GAGVSQSPSNKVTEKGKDVELRCDPISGHTALYWYRQSLGQGLEFLIYFQGNSAPDKSGLPSDRFSAERTGGSVSTLTIQRTQQEDSAVYLCASSQSGSNTGELFFGEGSRLTVL.

This clonotype was seen at least ten times. The chain recombines TRBV6-1 with TRBJ2-7, with 12 bases aligning to TRBD1. Germline V gene sequence: CDR1 MNHNS, CDR2 SASEGT. The CDR3 is 18 amino acids. The V and J ends lost 3 bases and 1 base, in that order; junction bases with no gene match: 10. The CDR3 coding sequence is TGTGCCAGCAGTGATCCGGGACAGGGGGCTCTTACTTCCTACGAGCAGTACTTC. It is translated as CASSDPGQGALTSYEQYF.

There are a few counts of this clonotype. The chain has TRBV3-1 and TRBJ2-5; 10 nucleotides match TRBD2. The germline V gene has CDR1 LGHDT and CDR2 YNNKEL (reference sequence). The CDR3 has 16 residues. With 3 bases clipped from V and 6 bases from J, the junction kept 10 bases outside the gene matches. The CDR3 DNA sequence: TGTGCCAGCAGCCACGATACCCTAGCGGGAGTGAAGACCCAGTACTTC. Amino acids: CASSHDTLAGVKTQYF.

This clonotype occurred many times. The genes are TRBV12-3 or TRBV12-4 and TRBJ2-5; 9 bases fit TRBD1. Trimming cost V 8 bases and J 5 bases; bases outside gene matches: 12. There are 15 residues in the CDR3. The CDR3 sequence is CASQVRTGVVETQYF. Written as DNA, the CDR3 is TGTGCCAGCCAAGTTCGGACAGGGGTGGTGGAGACCCAGTACTTC.

This clonotype was counted at least ten times. V is TRBV3-1 and J is TRBJ1-1; possibly TRBD1 for D (5 bases). CDR1 and CDR2 (germline): LGHDT, YNNKEL (reference sequence). V lost 1 base and J 0 bases, leaving 9 bases between the germline ends. This CDR3 has 15 residues. The CDR3 nucleotides read TGTGCCAGCAGCCAAGGGGGACCAATGAACACTGAAGCTTTCTTT. Translating gives CASSQGGPMNTEAFF.